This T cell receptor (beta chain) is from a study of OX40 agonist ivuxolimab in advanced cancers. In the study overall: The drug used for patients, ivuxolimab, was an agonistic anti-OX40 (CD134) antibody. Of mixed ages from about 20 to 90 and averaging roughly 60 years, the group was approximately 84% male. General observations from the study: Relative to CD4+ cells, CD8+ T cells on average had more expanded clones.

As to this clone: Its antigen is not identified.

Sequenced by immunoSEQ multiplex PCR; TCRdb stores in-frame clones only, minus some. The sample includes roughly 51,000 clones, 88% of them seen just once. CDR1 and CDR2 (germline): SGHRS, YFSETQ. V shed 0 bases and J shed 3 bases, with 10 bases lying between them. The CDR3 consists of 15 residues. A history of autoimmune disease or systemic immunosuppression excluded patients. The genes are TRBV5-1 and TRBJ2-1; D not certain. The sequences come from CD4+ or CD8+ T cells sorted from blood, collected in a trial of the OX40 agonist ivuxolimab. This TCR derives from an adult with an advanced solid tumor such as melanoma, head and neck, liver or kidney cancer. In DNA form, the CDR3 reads TGCGCCAGCAGCTTGGACCCCGACGTCTACAATGAGCAGTTCTTC. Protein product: CASSLDPDVYNEQFF.